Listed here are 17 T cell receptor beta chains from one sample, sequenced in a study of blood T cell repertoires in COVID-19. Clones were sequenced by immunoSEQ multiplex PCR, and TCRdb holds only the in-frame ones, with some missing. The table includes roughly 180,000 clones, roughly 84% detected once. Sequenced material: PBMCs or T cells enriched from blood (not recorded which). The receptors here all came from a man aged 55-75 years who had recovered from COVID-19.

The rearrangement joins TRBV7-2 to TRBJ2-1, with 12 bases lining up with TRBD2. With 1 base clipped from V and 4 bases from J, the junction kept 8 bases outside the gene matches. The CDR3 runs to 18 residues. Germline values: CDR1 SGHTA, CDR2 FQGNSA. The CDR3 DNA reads TGTGCCAGCAGCTTAGTAGCTAGCGGGGGGGGGATATACAATGAGCAGTTCTTC. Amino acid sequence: CASSLVASGGGIYNEQFF.

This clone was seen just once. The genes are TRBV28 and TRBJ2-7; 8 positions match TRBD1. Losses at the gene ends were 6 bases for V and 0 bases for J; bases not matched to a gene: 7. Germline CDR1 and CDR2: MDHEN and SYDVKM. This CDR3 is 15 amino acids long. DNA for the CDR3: TGTGCCAGCAGCCAAGGGGGACAGGACTCCTACGAGCAGTACTTC. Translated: CASSQGGQDSYEQYF.

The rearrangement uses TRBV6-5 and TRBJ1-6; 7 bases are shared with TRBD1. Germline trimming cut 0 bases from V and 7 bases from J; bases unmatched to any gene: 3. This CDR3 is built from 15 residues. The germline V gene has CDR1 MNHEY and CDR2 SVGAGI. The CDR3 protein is CASSYSWDRNSPLHF. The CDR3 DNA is TGTGCCAGCAGTTACTCGTGGGACAGAAATTCACCCCTCCACTTT.

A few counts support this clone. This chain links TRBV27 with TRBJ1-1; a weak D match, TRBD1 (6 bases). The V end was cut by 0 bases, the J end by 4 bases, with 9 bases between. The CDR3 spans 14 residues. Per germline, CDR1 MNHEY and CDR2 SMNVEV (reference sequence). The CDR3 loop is CASSLSWGRTEAFF. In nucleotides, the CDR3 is TGTGCCAGCAGTTTATCTTGGGGGCGCACTGAAGCTTTCTTT.

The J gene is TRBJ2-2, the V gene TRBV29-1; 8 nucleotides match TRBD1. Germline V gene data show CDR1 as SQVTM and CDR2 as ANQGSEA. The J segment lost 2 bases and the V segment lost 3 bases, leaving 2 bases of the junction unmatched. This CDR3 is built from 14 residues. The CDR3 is CSVDAGGNTGELFF. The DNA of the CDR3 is TGCAGCGTTGATGCAGGGGGCAACACCGGGGAGCTGTTTTTT.

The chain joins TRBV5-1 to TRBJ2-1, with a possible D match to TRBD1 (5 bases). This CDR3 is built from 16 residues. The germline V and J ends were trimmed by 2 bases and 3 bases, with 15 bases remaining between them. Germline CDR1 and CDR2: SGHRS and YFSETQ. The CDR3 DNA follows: TGCGCCAGCAGCTTTCTGGGCAGGGCCGACTACAATGAGCAGTTCTTC. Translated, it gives CASSFLGRADYNEQFF. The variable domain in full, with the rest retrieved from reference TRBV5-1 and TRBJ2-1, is KAGVTQTPRYLIKTRGQQVTLSCSPISGHRSVSWYQQTPGQGLQFLFEYFSETQRNKGNFPGRFSGRQFSNSRSEMNVSTLELGDSALYLCASSFLGRADYNEQFFGPGTRLTVL.

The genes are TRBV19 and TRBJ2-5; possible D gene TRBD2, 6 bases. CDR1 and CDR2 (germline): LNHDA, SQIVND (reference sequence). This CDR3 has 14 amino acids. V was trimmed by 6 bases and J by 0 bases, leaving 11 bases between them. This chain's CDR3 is CASRGASDQETQYF. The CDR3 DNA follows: TGTGCCAGTAGGGGCGCTAGCGACCAAGAGACCCAGTACTTC.

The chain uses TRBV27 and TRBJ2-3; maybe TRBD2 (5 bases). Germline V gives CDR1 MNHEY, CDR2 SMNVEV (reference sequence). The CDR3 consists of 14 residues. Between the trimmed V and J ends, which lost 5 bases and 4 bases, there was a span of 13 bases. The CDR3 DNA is TGTGCCAGCAGTCTAACTAGGGTCGCAGATACGCAGTATTTT. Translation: CASSLTRVADTQYF.

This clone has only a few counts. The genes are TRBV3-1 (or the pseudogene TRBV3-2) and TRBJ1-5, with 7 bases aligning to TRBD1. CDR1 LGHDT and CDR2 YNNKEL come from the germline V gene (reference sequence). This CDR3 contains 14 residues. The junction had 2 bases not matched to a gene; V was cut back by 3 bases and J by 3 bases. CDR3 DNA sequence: TGTGCCAGCAGCCACGACAGGGCCAATCAGCCCCAGCATTTT. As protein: CASSHDRANQPQHF.

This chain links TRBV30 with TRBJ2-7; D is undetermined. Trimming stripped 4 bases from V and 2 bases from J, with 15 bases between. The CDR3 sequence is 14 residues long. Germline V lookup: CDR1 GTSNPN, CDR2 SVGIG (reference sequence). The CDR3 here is CAWNPGQITYEQYF. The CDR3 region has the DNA TGTGCCTGGAACCCTGGGCAGATAACCTACGAGCAGTACTTC.

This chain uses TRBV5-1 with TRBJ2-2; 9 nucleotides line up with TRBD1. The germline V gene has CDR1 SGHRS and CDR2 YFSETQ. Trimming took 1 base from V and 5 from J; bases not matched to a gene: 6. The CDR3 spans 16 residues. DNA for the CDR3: TGCGCCAGCAGCTTGCGGGGACAGGGACGGACCGGGGAGCTGTTTTTT. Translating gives CASSLRGQGRTGELFF.

The CDR3 spells CASSRGREERNQPQHF. Written as DNA, the CDR3 is TGTGCCAGCAGCCGAGGGAGGGAGGAACGCAATCAGCCCCAGCATTTT. This chain joins TRBV21-1 and TRBJ1-5. TRBV21-1 is a pseudogene. There are 16 residues in the CDR3.

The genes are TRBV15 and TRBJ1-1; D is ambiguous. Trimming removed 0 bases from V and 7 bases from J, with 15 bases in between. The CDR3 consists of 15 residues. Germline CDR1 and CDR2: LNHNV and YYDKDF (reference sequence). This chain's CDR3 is CATSRDRAGKGEAFF. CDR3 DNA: TGTGCCACCAGCAGAGATCGCGCGGGGAAGGGTGAAGCTTTCTTT.

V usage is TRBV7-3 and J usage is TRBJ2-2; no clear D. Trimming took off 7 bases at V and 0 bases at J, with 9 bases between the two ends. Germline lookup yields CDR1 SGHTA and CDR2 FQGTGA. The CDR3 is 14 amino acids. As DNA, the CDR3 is TGTGCCAGCACCACAGCTTCGAACACCGGGGAGCTGTTTTTT. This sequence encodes CASTTASNTGELFF.

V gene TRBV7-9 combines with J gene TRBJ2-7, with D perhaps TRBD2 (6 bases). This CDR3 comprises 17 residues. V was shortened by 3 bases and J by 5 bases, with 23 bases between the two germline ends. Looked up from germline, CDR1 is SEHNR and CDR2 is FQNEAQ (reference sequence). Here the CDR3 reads CASSFFSLSRERDEQYF. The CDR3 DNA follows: TGTGCCAGCAGCTTTTTCTCCCTTAGCCGGGAGAGGGACGAGCAGTACTTC.

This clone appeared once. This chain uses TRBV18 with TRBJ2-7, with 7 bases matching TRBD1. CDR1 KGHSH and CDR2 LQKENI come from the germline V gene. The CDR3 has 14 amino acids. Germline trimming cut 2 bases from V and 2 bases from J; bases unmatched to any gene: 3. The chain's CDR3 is CASSPDRETYEQYF. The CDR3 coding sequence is TGTGCCAGCTCACCAGACAGGGAGACCTACGAGCAGTACTTC.

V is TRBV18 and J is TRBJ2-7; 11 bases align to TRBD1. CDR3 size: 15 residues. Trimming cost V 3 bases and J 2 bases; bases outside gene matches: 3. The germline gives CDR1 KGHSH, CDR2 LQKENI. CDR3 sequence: CASSPGQGGTYEQYF. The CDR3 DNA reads TGTGCCAGCTCACCGGGACAGGGGGGGACCTACGAGCAGTACTTC.